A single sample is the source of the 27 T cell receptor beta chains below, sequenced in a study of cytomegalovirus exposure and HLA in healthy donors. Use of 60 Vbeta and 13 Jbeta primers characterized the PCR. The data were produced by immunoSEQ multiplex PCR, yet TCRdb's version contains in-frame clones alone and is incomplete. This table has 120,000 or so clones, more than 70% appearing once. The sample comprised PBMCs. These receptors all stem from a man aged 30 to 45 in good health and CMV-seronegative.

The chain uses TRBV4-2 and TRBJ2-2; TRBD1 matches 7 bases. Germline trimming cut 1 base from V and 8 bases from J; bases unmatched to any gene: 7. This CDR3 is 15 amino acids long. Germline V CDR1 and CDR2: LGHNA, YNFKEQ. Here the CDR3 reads CASSQGTGRRGELFF. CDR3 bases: TGTGCCAGCAGCCAAGGGACAGGTCGACGGGGGGAGCTGTTTTTT.

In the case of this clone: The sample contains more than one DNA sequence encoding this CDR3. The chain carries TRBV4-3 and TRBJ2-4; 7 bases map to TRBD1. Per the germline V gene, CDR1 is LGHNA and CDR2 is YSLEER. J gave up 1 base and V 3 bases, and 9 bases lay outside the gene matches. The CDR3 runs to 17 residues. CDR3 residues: CASSHSQGRGAKNIQYF. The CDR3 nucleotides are TGCGCCAGCAGCCACTCACAGGGGAGAGGGGCCAAAAACATTCAGTACTTC.

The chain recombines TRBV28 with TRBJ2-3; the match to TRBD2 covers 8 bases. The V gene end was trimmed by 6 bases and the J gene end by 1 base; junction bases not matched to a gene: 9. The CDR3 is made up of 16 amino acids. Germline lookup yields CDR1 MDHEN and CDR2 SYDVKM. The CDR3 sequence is CASSEAGRGGTDTQYF. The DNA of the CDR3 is TGTGCCAGCAGCGAGGCCGGGCGGGGGGGCACAGATACGCAGTATTTT.

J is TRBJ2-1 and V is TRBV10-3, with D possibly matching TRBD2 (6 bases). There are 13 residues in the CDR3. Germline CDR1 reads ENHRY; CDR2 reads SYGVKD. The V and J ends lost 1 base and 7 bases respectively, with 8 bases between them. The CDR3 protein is CAISEWTKNEQFF. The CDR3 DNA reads TGTGCCATCAGTGAGTGGACTAAGAATGAGCAGTTCTTC.

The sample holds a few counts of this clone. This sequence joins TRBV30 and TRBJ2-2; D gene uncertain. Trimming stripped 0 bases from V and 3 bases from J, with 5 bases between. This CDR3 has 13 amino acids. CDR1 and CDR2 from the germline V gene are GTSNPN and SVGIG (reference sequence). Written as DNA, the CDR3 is TGTGCCTGGAGTGTACTCCACACCGGGGAGCTGTTTTTT. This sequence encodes CAWSVLHTGELFF.

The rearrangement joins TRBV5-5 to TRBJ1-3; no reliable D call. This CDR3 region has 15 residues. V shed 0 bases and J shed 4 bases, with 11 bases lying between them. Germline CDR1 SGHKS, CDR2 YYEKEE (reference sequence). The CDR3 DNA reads TGTGCCAGCAGCTTGGAGTCGGTTTCGGGAAACACCATATATTTT. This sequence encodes CASSLESVSGNTIYF.

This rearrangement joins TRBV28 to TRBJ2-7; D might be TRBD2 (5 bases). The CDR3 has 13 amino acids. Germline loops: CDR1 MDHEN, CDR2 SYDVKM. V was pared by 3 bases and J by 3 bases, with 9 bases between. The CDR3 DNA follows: TGTGCCAGCAGTTTCGGGGATATCTACGAGCAGTACTTC. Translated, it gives CASSFGDIYEQYF.

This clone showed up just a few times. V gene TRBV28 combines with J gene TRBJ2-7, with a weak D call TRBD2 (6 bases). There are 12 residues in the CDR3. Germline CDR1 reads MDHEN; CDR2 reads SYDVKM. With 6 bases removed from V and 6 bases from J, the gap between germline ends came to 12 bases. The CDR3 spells CASSPAGREQYF. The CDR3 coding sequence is TGTGCCAGCAGCCCAGCGGGCCGCGAGCAGTACTTC. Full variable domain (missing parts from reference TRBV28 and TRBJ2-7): DVKVTQSSRYLVKRTGEKVFLECVQDMDHENMFWYRQDPGLGLRLIYFSYDVKMKEKGDIPEGYSVSREKKERFSLILESASTNQTSMYLCASSPAGREQYFGPGTRLTVT.

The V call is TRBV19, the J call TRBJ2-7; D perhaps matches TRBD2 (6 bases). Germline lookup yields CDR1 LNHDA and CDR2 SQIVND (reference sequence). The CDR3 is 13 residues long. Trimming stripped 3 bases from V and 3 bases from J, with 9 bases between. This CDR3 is CASSIRLDYEQYF. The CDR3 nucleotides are TGTGCCAGTAGTATTCGACTAGACTACGAGCAGTACTTC.

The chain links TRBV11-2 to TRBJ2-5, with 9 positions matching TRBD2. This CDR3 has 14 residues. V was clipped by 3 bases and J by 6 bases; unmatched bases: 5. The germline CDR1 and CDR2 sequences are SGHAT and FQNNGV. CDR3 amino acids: CASSLAGGPQTQYF. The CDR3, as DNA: TGTGCCAGCAGCTTGGCGGGGGGGCCTCAGACCCAGTACTTC. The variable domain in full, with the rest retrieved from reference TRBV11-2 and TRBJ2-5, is EAGVAQSPRYKIIEKRQSVAFWCNPISGHATLYWYQQILGQGPKLLIQFQNNGVVDDSQLPKDRFSAERLKGVDSTLKIQPAKLEDSAVYLCASSLAGGPQTQYFGPGTRLLVL.

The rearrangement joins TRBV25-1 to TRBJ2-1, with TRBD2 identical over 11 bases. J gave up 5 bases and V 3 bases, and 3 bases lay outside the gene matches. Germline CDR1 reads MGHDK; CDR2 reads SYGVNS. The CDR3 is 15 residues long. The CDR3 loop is CASSDLAGGDNEQFF. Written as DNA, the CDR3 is TGTGCCAGCAGTGATCTAGCGGGGGGTGACAATGAGCAGTTCTTC.

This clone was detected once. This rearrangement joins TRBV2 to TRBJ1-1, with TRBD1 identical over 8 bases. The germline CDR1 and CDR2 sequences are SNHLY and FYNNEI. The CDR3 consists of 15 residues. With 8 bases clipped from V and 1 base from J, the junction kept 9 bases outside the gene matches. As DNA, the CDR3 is TGTGCCAGCTGTTTGTTCGGACAGGGGAACACTGAAGCTTTCTTT. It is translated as CASCLFGQGNTEAFF.

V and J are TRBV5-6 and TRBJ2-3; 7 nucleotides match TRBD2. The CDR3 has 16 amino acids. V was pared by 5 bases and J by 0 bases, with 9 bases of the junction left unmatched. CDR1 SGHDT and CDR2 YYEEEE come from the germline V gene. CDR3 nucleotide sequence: TGTGCCAGCAGGCCATTGGGGGGGGTGAGCACAGATACGCAGTATTTT. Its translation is CASRPLGGVSTDTQYF.

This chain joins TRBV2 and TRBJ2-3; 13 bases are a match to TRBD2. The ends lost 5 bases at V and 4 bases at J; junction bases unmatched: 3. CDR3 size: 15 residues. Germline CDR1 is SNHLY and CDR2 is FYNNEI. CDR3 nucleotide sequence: TGTGCCAGCAGTAAACTAGCGGGGGGGTCAGATACGCAGTATTTT. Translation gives CASSKLAGGSDTQYF.

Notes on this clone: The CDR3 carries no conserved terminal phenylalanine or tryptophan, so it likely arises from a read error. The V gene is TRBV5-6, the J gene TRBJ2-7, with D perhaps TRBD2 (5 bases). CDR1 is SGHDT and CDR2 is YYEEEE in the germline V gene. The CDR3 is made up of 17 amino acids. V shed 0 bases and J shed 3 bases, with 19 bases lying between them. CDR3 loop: CASSLVTDGVPNYEQYL. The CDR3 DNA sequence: TGTGCCAGCAGCTTGGTTACGGACGGGGTCCCCAACTACGAGCAGTACCTC.

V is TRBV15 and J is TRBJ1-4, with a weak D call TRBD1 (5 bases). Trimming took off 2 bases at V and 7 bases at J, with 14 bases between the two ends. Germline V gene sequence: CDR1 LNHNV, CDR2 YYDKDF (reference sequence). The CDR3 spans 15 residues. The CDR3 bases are TGTGCCACCAGCAGATCCGGACCTAGGGGTGAAAAACTGTTTTTT. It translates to CATSRSGPRGEKLFF.

DNA of the CDR3: TGTGCCAGCATCGTACAGGGTCCCACAGATACGCAGTATTTT. It specifies CASIVQGPTDTQYF. The J gene is TRBJ2-3, the V gene TRBV21-1; TRBD1 is the table's D call and was not checked against the DNA. TRBV21-1 is annotated as a pseudogene. The CDR3 length is 14 residues.

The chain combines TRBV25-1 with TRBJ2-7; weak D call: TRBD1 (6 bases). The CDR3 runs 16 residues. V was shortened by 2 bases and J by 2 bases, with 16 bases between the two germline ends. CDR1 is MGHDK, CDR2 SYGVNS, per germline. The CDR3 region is CASSEPWTDVPYEQYF. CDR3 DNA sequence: TGTGCCAGCAGTGAACCTTGGACAGATGTACCCTACGAGCAGTACTTC.

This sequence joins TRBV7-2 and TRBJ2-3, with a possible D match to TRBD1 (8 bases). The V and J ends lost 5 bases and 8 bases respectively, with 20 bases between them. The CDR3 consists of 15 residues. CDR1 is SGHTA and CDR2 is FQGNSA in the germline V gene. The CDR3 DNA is TGTGCCAGCAGCGACAGGGGAGGGGGAGGAGGTACGCAGTATTTT. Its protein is CASSDRGGGGGTQYF. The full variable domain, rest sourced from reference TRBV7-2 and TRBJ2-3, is GAGVSQSPSNKVTEKGKDVELRCDPISGHTALYWYRQSLGQGLEFLIYFQGNSAPDKSGLPSDRFSAERTGGSVSTLTIQRTQQEDSAVYLCASSDRGGGGGTQYFGPGTRLTVL.

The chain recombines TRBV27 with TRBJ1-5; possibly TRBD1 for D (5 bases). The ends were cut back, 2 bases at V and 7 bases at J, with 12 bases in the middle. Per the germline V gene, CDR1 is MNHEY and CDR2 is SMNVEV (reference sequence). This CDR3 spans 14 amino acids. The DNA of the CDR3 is TGTGCCAGCAGTTTAGTCGGGGGGGGACAGCCCCAGCATTTT. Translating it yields CASSLVGGGQPQHF.

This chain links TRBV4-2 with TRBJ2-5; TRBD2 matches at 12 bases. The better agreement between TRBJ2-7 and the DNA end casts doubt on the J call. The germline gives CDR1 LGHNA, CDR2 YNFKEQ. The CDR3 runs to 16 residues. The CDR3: CASSQPTSGGTYEQYF. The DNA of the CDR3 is TGTGCCAGCAGCCAACCCACTAGCGGGGGGACCTACGAGCAGTACTTC.

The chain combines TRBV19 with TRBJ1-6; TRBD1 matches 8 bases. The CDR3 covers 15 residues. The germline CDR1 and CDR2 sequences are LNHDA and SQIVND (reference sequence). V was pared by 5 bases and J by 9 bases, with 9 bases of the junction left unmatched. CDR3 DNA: TGTGCCAGTAGTCTAACCCAGGGGGCTGGTTCACCCCTCCACTTT. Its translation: CASSLTQGAGSPLHF.

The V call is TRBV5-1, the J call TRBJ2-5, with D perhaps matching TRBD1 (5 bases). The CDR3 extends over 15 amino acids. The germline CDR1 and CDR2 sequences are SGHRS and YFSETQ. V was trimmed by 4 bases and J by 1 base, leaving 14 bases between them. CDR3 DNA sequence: TGCGCCAGCAGCCAAAGTTCCAGGGCCCAAGAGACCCAGTACTTC. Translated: CASSQSSRAQETQYF.

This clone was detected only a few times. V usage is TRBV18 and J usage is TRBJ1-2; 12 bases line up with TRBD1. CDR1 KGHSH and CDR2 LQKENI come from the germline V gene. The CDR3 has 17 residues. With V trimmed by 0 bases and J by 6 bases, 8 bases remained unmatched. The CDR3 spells CASSPPGSGTGGHGYTF. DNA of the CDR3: TGTGCCAGCTCACCACCGGGGTCCGGGACAGGGGGCCATGGCTACACCTTC.

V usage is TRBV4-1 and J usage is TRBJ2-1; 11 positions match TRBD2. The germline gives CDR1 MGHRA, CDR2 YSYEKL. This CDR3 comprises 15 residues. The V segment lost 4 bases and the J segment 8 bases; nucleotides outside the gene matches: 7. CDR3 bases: TGCGCCAGCAGCCTCTTCACTAGCGGGGGCGATGAGCAGTTCTTC. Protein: CASSLFTSGGDEQFF.

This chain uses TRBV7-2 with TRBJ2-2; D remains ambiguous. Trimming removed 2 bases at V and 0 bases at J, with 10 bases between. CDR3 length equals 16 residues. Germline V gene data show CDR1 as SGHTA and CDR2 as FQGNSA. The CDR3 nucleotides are TGTGCCAGCAGCTTATTCGGTGGTTCGAACACCGGGGAGCTGTTTTTT. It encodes CASSLFGGSNTGELFF.

The CDR3 region has the DNA TGTGCCAGCAGTCACCAGGGGGGGAACACTGAAGCTTTCTTT. It encodes CASSHQGGNTEAFF. The rearrangement uses TRBV27 and TRBJ1-1; 7 positions match TRBD1. Germline V gene data show CDR1 as MNHEY and CDR2 as SMNVEV (reference sequence). The CDR3 runs 14 residues. Trimming removed 5 bases from V and 1 base from J; junction bases left unmatched: 4.